Each of the 29 T cell receptor beta chains below was sequenced from the same sample in a study of shared clonotypes between healthy human individuals. The method was immunoSEQ multiplex PCR; TCRdb's version includes in-frame clones alone and lacks a portion of them. The sample lists about 2.4 million clones; 93% were seen once. Sequencing used naive CD4+ T cells from PBMCs. Regarding subset: CD45RA+ positively selected. The source of these receptors is a man between 18 and 35 years old in good health. Some clones in this sample may be carry-over from other donors' samples.

This clone appeared once. This rearrangement joins TRBV27 to TRBJ2-7, with D possibly being TRBD2 (6 bases). This CDR3 contains 18 residues. V was trimmed by 0 bases and J by 0 bases, leaving 18 bases between them. Germline V gene sequence: CDR1 MNHEY, CDR2 SMNVEV (reference sequence). CDR3 residues: CASSLSVPGEPHSYEQYF. As DNA, the CDR3 is TGTGCCAGCAGTTTATCGGTACCGGGAGAACCCCACTCCTACGAGCAGTACTTC.

V usage is TRBV28 and J usage is TRBJ1-2; TRBD1 aligns across 9 bases. J gave up 4 bases and V 3 bases, and 3 bases lay outside the gene matches. The CDR3 runs to 14 residues. Germline loops: CDR1 MDHEN, CDR2 SYDVKM. This chain's CDR3 is CASSFMTGGYGYTF. The CDR3 nucleotides read TGTGCCAGCAGTTTTATGACAGGGGGCTATGGCTACACCTTC.

This sequence joins TRBV28 and TRBJ2-2; 8 bases line up with TRBD1. V was pared by 1 base and J by 4 bases, with 5 bases of the junction left unmatched. CDR1 MDHEN and CDR2 SYDVKM come from the germline V gene. The CDR3 is 16 residues long. The CDR3 is CASSLYRTGSTGELFF. In DNA, the CDR3 is TGTGCCAGCAGTTTATACCGGACAGGGAGCACCGGGGAGCTGTTTTTT.

This rearrangement joins TRBV6-4 to TRBJ2-7; TRBD2 might be the D (6 bases). Deletions cut 8 bases from V and 1 base from J, with 12 bases between. This CDR3 spans 13 amino acids. Germline CDR1 reads MRHNA; CDR2 reads SNTAGT. The CDR3 bases are TGTGCCAGCGGTAGCGGATCTTCCTACGAGCAGTACTTC. This gives the protein CASGSGSSYEQYF.

This clone was seen just once. The rearrangement links TRBV14 to TRBJ2-3; 7 positions match TRBD1. Germline V CDR1 and CDR2: SGHDN, FVKESK. V lost 3 bases, J lost 7 bases, and 7 bases stayed unmatched. The CDR3 is 14 amino acids. The CDR3 here is CASSQTTGANTQYF. For the CDR3, the DNA is TGTGCCAGCAGCCAGACTACAGGGGCGAATACGCAGTATTTT. The full variable domain, completed using reference TRBV14 and TRBJ2-3, is EAGVTQFPSHSVIEKGQTVTLRCDPISGHDNLYWYRRVMGKEIKFLLHFVKESKQDESGMPNNRFLAERTGGTYSTLKVQPAELEDSGVYFCASSQTTGANTQYFGPGTRLTVL.

As to this clone: The sample has other DNA sequences that encode this CDR3 too. V is TRBV14 and J is TRBJ1-2; unclear D gene. Trimming stripped 0 bases from V and 8 bases from J, with 4 bases between. Germline-derived CDR1 and CDR2 are SGHDN and FVKESK. CDR3 length equals 11 residues. CDR3 in amino acids: CASSQEGGYTF. The CDR3 DNA follows: TGTGCCAGCAGCCAAGAGGGCGGCTACACCTTC. The variable domain in full, with the rest retrieved from reference TRBV14 and TRBJ1-2, is EAGVTQFPSHSVIEKGQTVTLRCDPISGHDNLYWYRRVMGKEIKFLLHFVKESKQDESGMPNNRFLAERTGGTYSTLKVQPAELEDSGVYFCASSQEGGYTFGSGTRLTVV.

A note on this clone: The sample contains more than one DNA sequence encoding this CDR3. The chain recombines TRBV5-1 with TRBJ2-1; the D gene is possibly TRBD2 (6 bases). The CDR3 length is 16 residues. V lost 4 bases and J 0 bases, leaving 14 bases between the germline ends. The germline V gene has CDR1 SGHRS and CDR2 YFSETQ. CDR3 sequence (DNA): TGCGCCAGCAGCCCGGAGGGACCCAGCTCCTACAATGAGCAGTTCTTC. It translates to CASSPEGPSSYNEQFF. Full variable domain (outside the CDR3, taken from reference TRBV5-1 and TRBJ2-1): KAGVTQTPRYLIKTRGQQVTLSCSPISGHRSVSWYQQTPGQGLQFLFEYFSETQRNKGNFPGRFSGRQFSNSRSEMNVSTLELGDSALYLCASSPEGPSSYNEQFFGPGTRLTVL.

This clone was observed a few times. CDR3 sequence reads: CASSHGLAGAGELFF. The CDR3 DNA reads as TGCGCCAGCAGCCACGGACTAGCGGGAGCCGGGGAGCTGTTTTTT. The chain uses TRBV5-1 and TRBJ2-2; 13 nucleotides agree with TRBD2. The J segment lost 6 bases and the V segment lost 4 bases, leaving 3 bases of the junction unmatched. Germline V lookup: CDR1 SGHRS, CDR2 YFSETQ. The CDR3 sequence is 15 residues long.

About this clone itself: Other DNA sequences in this sample translate to the same CDR3. The V call is TRBV28, the J call TRBJ1-5; D gene ambiguous. V was clipped by 5 bases and J by 3 bases, with 5 bases between them. This CDR3 comprises 12 residues. Germline loops: CDR1 MDHEN, CDR2 SYDVKM. CDR3 in amino acids: CASSQYNQPQHF. DNA of the CDR3: TGTGCCAGCAGTCAGTACAATCAGCCCCAGCATTTT. Drawing the rest from reference TRBV28 and TRBJ1-5, the complete variable domain is DVKVTQSSRYLVKRTGEKVFLECVQDMDHENMFWYRQDPGLGLRLIYFSYDVKMKEKGDIPEGYSVSREKKERFSLILESASTNQTSMYLCASSQYNQPQHFGDGTRLSIL.

The chain combines TRBV4-2 with TRBJ2-2, with D perhaps given as TRBD1 or TRBD2 (5 bases each). Per the germline V gene, CDR1 is LGHNA and CDR2 is YNFKEQ. V dropped 3 bases and J dropped 5 bases, with 22 bases sitting between them. This CDR3 spans 18 amino acids. The CDR3 region has the DNA TGTGCCAGCAGCCAGGGACCGCGGGTGATCGAATTGACCGGGGAGCTGTTTTTT. Protein: CASSQGPRVIELTGELFF.

The chain has TRBV5-8 and TRBJ2-5, with D possibly being TRBD1 (5 bases). The CDR3 is 16 amino acids. The germline V gene has CDR1 SGHTS and CDR2 YDEGEE. With 2 bases removed from V and 0 bases from J, the gap between germline ends came to 14 bases. The CDR3 here is CASSLGRAQYQETQYF. The CDR3, as DNA: TGTGCCAGCAGCTTAGGCAGGGCTCAGTACCAAGAGACCCAGTACTTC.

The chain employs TRBV5-6 and TRBJ1-5, with D tentatively TRBD1 (5 bases). The germline V and J ends were trimmed by 2 bases and 3 bases, with 9 bases remaining between them. The CDR3 is 14 amino acids. Germline V gives CDR1 SGHDT, CDR2 YYEEEE. This CDR3 reads CASSLGGVNQPQHF. In DNA, the CDR3 is TGTGCCAGCAGCTTAGGAGGGGTCAATCAGCCCCAGCATTTT. Supplemented by reference TRBV5-6 and TRBJ1-5, the full variable domain reads DAGVTQSPTHLIKTRGQQVTLRCSPKSGHDTVSWYQQALGQGPQFIFQYYEEEERQRGNFPDRFSGHQFPNYSSELNVNALLLGDSALYLCASSLGGVNQPQHFGDGTRLSIL.

J is TRBJ1-1 and V is TRBV19; 9 bases align to TRBD1. Per germline, CDR1 LNHDA and CDR2 SQIVND (reference sequence). The CDR3 totals 14 residues. Germline trimming cut 7 bases from V and 5 bases from J; bases unmatched to any gene: 8. The CDR3 nucleotides are TGTGCCAGTAAGCCCGGGACAGGGAGGACTGAAGCTTTCTTT. This encodes CASKPGTGRTEAFF.

The chain couples TRBV6-6 to TRBJ2-2; the D is unclear. V lost 6 bases, J lost 1 base, and 0 bases lay in between. Germline V gene lookup returns CDR1 MNHNY and CDR2 SVGAGI (reference sequence). The CDR3 is made up of 11 amino acids. The CDR3 protein is CASRNTGELFF. Here the CDR3 DNA reads TGTGCCAGCAGGAACACCGGGGAGCTGTTTTTT.

The chain joins TRBV19 to TRBJ1-2; D is undetermined. V dropped 9 bases and J dropped 0 bases, with 17 bases sitting between them. Germline CDR1 and CDR2: LNHDA and SQIVND (reference sequence). This CDR3 comprises 15 residues. The CDR3 region is CASFPGIHSNYGYTF. DNA of the CDR3: TGTGCCAGCTTCCCCGGGATCCACTCTAACTATGGCTACACCTTC.

The gene calls are TRBV6-6 and TRBJ1-5, with D unclear. This CDR3 spans 14 amino acids. The V gene's germline CDR1 is MNHNY and CDR2 SVGAGI (reference sequence). The V gene lost 2 bases and the J gene lost 3 bases, with 8 bases spanning the gap. CDR3: CASSYRSNNQPQHF. In nucleotides, the CDR3 is TGTGCCAGCAGTTACAGATCGAACAATCAGCCCCAGCATTTT.

The V gene is TRBV27, the J gene TRBJ1-1; 7 bases are shared with TRBD1. This CDR3 has 13 residues. From germline, CDR1 is MNHEY and CDR2 SMNVEV (reference sequence). The J segment lost 7 bases and the V segment lost 4 bases, leaving 6 bases of the junction unmatched. DNA for the CDR3: TGTGCCAGCAGTTCCCGACAGGGAGGTGAAGCTTTCTTT. Its protein is CASSSRQGGEAFF.

This clone appeared once. CDR3 region: CASSGTSGRTTRSYNEQFF. The CDR3 coding sequence is TGTGCCAGCAGCGGGACTAGCGGTAGAACTACCCGCTCCTACAATGAGCAGTTCTTC. The rearrangement links TRBV2 to TRBJ2-1; 11 positions match TRBD2. This CDR3 region has 19 residues. After removal of 6 bases from V and 0 bases from J, the junction contained 13 bases not matched to a gene. CDR1 and CDR2 (germline): SNHLY, FYNNEI.

The chain links TRBV9 to TRBJ2-7; 8 bases match TRBD2. The CDR3 extends over 15 amino acids. Germline trimming cut 0 bases from V and 2 bases from J; bases unmatched to any gene: 4. Germline V gene data show CDR1 as SGDLS and CDR2 as YYNGEE. CDR3 nucleotides: TGTGCCAGCAGCGTAGGGGATAGCGGGACCTACGAGCAGTACTTC. Its protein product is CASSVGDSGTYEQYF.

Regarding this clone: This CDR3 is also generated by other DNA sequences in the sample. Here the CDR3 DNA reads TGTGCCAGCAGTTCGACTACAGAAGCTTTCTTT. Protein product: CASSSTTEAFF. The chain combines TRBV28 with TRBJ1-1, with D uncertain. Trimming shortened V by 4 bases and J by 8 bases, and 8 bases separated the two germline ends. CDR1 and CDR2 from the germline V gene are MDHEN and SYDVKM. The CDR3 consists of 11 residues.

The V gene is TRBV19, the J gene TRBJ2-5; weak D call: TRBD1 (5 bases). The germline CDR1 and CDR2 sequences are LNHDA and SQIVND (reference sequence). The V and J ends lost 8 bases and 1 base respectively, with 20 bases between them. CDR3 length: 16 amino acids. The CDR3 sequence is CASGVRGWAGQETQYF. The DNA for the CDR3 is TGTGCCAGTGGGGTTAGGGGATGGGCAGGCCAAGAGACCCAGTACTTC. The variable domain in full, with the rest retrieved from reference TRBV19 and TRBJ2-5, is DGGITQSPKYLFRKEGQNVTLSCEQNLNHDAMYWYRQDPGQGLRLIYYSQIVNDFQKGDIAEGYSVSREKKESFPLTVTSAQKNPTAFYLCASGVRGWAGQETQYFGPGTRLLVL.

This chain connects TRBV6-1 to TRBJ1-5; D call uncertain. CDR3 length: 14 residues. The V gene's germline CDR1 is MNHNS and CDR2 SASEGT. V lost 7 bases, J lost 4 bases, and 14 bases lay in between. The CDR3 DNA sequence: TGTGCCAGCATGAGGCCCGGGGAAAATCAGCCCCAGCATTTT. It encodes CASMRPGENQPQHF.

V usage is TRBV28 and J usage is TRBJ2-7; TRBD1 or TRBD2 may be the D gene (6 bases each). The germline gives CDR1 MDHEN, CDR2 SYDVKM. The CDR3 totals 15 residues. The V end was cut by 6 bases, the J end by 6 bases, with 21 bases between. The CDR3 loop reads CASSRPGGASGEQYF. The CDR3 DNA is TGTGCCAGCAGCCGCCCCGGGGGCGCCTCTGGCGAGCAGTACTTC.

The V and J genes are TRBV4-1 and TRBJ1-1; TRBD1 aligns across 8 bases. Trimming at V came to 3 bases and at J to 1 base, leaving 13 bases not matched to a gene. This CDR3 has 18 residues. The germline V gene has CDR1 MGHRA and CDR2 YSYEKL. In DNA, the CDR3 is TGCGCCAGCAGCCACCCAGTGACAGGGGCAACCGCGAACACTGAAGCTTTCTTT. Translation: CASSHPVTGATANTEAFF.

The V gene is TRBV9, the J gene TRBJ2-1; 12 positions match TRBD2. The CDR3 loop spans 18 amino acids. V dropped 0 bases and J dropped 5; count of bases not matched to a gene: 9. CDR1 is SGDLS, CDR2 YYNGEE, per germline. This chain's CDR3 is CASSVATTSGSIHNEQFF. The CDR3 DNA reads as TGTGCCAGCAGCGTAGCTACGACTAGCGGGAGTATCCACAATGAGCAGTTCTTC. Looking up the rest from reference TRBV9 and TRBJ2-1 gives the full variable domain: DSGVTQTPKHLITATGQRVTLRCSPRSGDLSVYWYQQSLDQGLQFLIQYYNGEERAKGNILERFSAQQFPDLHSELNLSSLELGDSALYFCASSVATTSGSIHNEQFFGPGTRLTVL.

About this clone: Distinct nucleotide sequences in the sample also encode this CDR3. The chain is built from TRBV18 and TRBJ2-2; maybe TRBD2 (5 bases). Germline CDR1 is KGHSH and CDR2 is LQKENI. V was pared by 5 bases and J by 5 bases, with 6 bases between. The CDR3 sequence is 12 residues long. CDR3 bases: TGTGCCAGCTCAACGGGGACCGGGGAGCTGTTTTTT. It yields the protein CASSTGTGELFF.

The chain is built from TRBV20-1 and TRBJ2-5; D uncertain. The V gene lost 5 bases and the J gene lost 5 bases, with 6 bases spanning the gap. CDR1 and CDR2 from the germline V gene are DFQATT and SNEGSKA (reference sequence). The CDR3 spans 10 residues. The chain's CDR3 is CSALWETQYF. In DNA, the CDR3 is TGCAGTGCTCTGTGGGAGACCCAGTACTTC.

The DNA of the CDR3 is TGCGCCAGCAGCTCGCCTGCCTCCTACAATGAGCAGTTCTTC. Residues: CASSSPASYNEQFF. V gene TRBV5-1 combines with J gene TRBJ2-1, with unresolved D. From germline, CDR1 is SGHRS and CDR2 YFSETQ. V was shortened by 3 bases and J by 0 bases, with 7 bases between the two germline ends. The CDR3 consists of 14 residues.

This chain joins TRBV5-4 and TRBJ2-3; D assignment may be TRBD1 or TRBD2 (5 bases each). The V and J ends lost 2 bases and 6 bases respectively, with 16 bases between them. The CDR3 has 15 residues. Germline-derived CDR1 and CDR2 are SGHNT and YYREEE (reference sequence). The CDR3 here is CASSFGGSEADTQYF. CDR3 DNA: TGTGCCAGCAGCTTTGGGGGAAGTGAGGCTGATACGCAGTATTTT.